Detailed here is one TCR beta chain. This sample was taken from a study of blood T cell repertoires in COVID-19. In the study overall: From the United States, Italy and Spain came samples of acute and convalescent COVID-19. PBMCs, B-cell-depleted T cells, or T cells were the source of the cDNA or gDNA that made up the material.

Methods used by the authors: Amplification with reference gene primers provided the estimates of nucleated cell counts. Repertoires were generated with immunoSEQ multiplex PCR, while TCRdb's copy carries only in-frame clones and drops some. That table is the source of V, J and clone size, and D and trimming were worked out from the DNA. The sample has 90,000 to 120,000 clones; around nine tenths are singletons. Trimming removed 0 bases at V and 8 bases at J, with 13 bases between. The germline CDR1 and CDR2 sequences are GTSNPN and SVGIG (reference sequence). The CDR3 length is 13 residues. V is TRBV30 and J is TRBJ1-1; no reliable D call. This TCR was recovered from a woman aged 25 to 39 with acute or convalescent COVID-19. Sequenced material: peripheral blood. The CDR3 DNA reads as TGTGCCTGGAGTGTATCGGCGCGAGGGGAAGCTTTCTTT. Translating gives CAWSVSARGEAFF.